These 18 T cell receptor beta chains were sequenced from one sample in a study of cytomegalovirus exposure and HLA in healthy donors. The protocol was immunoSEQ multiplex PCR, while the TCRdb copy is restricted to in-frame clones and leaves out a portion. The sample holds tens of thousands of clones, about 93% seen once. Sample: PBMCs. The receptors were gathered from a man aged 18 to 35 in good health and CMV-seropositive.

The chain employs TRBV10-3 and TRBJ2-2; D possibly corresponds to TRBD2 (6 bases). V was clipped by 1 base and J by 0 bases, with 9 bases between them. Per the germline V gene, CDR1 is ENHRY and CDR2 is SYGVKD. The length of the CDR3 is 16 residues. The CDR3 protein is CAISEYGGTNTGELFF. CDR3 coding DNA: TGTGCCATCAGTGAGTACGGCGGGACGAACACCGGGGAGCTGTTTTTT.

The J gene is TRBJ2-7, the V gene TRBV6-6; TRBD1 matches at 7 bases. From germline, CDR1 is MNHNY and CDR2 SVGAGI (reference sequence). The CDR3 extends over 12 amino acids. Trimming cost V 3 bases and J 11 bases; bases outside gene matches: 7. The CDR3 here is CASSYGQENKYF. In DNA, the CDR3 is TGTGCCAGCAGTTATGGACAGGAAAATAAGTACTTC.

The chain recombines TRBV19 with TRBJ2-3; D call uncertain. Per the germline V gene, CDR1 is LNHDA and CDR2 is SQIVND (reference sequence). This CDR3 is 11 amino acids long. Trimming took 6 bases from V and 4 from J, leaving 5 bases between them. CDR3 protein: CASRQADTQYF. The CDR3 DNA sequence: TGTGCCAGTAGACAAGCAGATACGCAGTATTTT.

V usage is TRBV5-1 and J usage is TRBJ2-1, with TRBD2 identical over 14 bases. CDR3 length equals 16 residues. After removal of 4 bases from V and 8 bases from J, the junction contained 8 bases not matched to a gene. Germline loops: CDR1 SGHRS, CDR2 YFSETQ. The CDR3 spells CASSPGLAGDMDEQFF. CDR3 coding DNA: TGCGCCAGCAGCCCGGGACTAGCGGGAGATATGGATGAGCAGTTCTTC. Filled out from reference TRBV5-1 and TRBJ2-1, the complete variable domain reads KAGVTQTPRYLIKTRGQQVTLSCSPISGHRSVSWYQQTPGQGLQFLFEYFSETQRNKGNFPGRFSGRQFSNSRSEMNVSTLELGDSALYLCASSPGLAGDMDEQFFGPGTRLTVL.

This clone was recorded once. V is TRBV7-9 and J is TRBJ2-7; D unclear. V was cut by 8 bases and J by 0 bases, with 8 bases left in between. Germline CDR1 and CDR2: SEHNR and FQNEAQ (reference sequence). This CDR3 comprises 12 residues. As DNA, the CDR3 is TGTGCCAGCGTCACAGCCTCCTACGAGCAGTACTTC. This gives the protein CASVTASYEQYF.

The chain uses TRBV2 and TRBJ2-7, with D possibly being TRBD1 (5 bases). V dropped 6 bases and J dropped 0 bases, with 21 bases sitting between them. The length of the CDR3 is 17 residues. Germline V gene data show CDR1 as SNHLY and CDR2 as FYNNEI. CDR3 sequence: CASSGTGSQAFSYEQYF. The CDR3 nucleotides are TGTGCCAGCAGCGGAACAGGTTCGCAAGCTTTCTCCTACGAGCAGTACTTC.

The rearrangement links TRBV9 to TRBJ2-6; D unresolved. This CDR3 has 13 residues. Germline V lookup: CDR1 SGDLS, CDR2 YYNGEE. The V gene lost 7 bases and the J gene lost 1 base, with 6 bases spanning the gap. CDR3 region: CASRYSGANVLTF. The DNA for the CDR3 is TGTGCCAGCCGTTATTCTGGGGCCAACGTCCTGACTTTC.

The chain links TRBV6-1 to TRBJ2-7, with 10 nucleotides matching TRBD2. J lost 4 bases, V lost 4 bases, and 10 bases had no gene match. The CDR3 is made up of 16 amino acids. Germline V gene data show CDR1 as MNHNS and CDR2 as SASEGT. The CDR3 region has the DNA TGTGCCAGCAGTGCCGGATCACTAGCGGGATCTTACGAGCAGTACTTC. This translates into CASSAGSLAGSYEQYF.

J is TRBJ1-4 and V is TRBV5-1, with D unresolved. The V end was cut by 2 bases, the J end by 0 bases, with 5 bases between. Germline CDR1 reads SGHRS; CDR2 reads YFSETQ. This CDR3 is built from 14 residues. The CDR3 region has the DNA TGCGCCAGCAGCTTATCTGCAACTAATGAAAAACTGTTTTTT. Its translation: CASSLSATNEKLFF.

V usage is TRBV28 and J usage is TRBJ2-3; a weak D match, TRBD2 (6 bases). CDR3 length equals 15 residues. The V end lost 7 bases, the J end lost 2 bases, and 16 bases lay between the germline ends. CDR1 is MDHEN and CDR2 is SYDVKM in the germline V gene. CDR3 amino acids: CASTLSGGTTDTQYF. The DNA for the CDR3 is TGTGCCAGCACCCTGTCCGGGGGAACCACAGATACGCAGTATTTT.

The V gene is TRBV7-8, the J gene TRBJ2-7; 9 bases line up with TRBD1. This CDR3 is 14 amino acids long. With V trimmed by 4 bases and J by 8 bases, 9 bases remained unmatched. The germline V gene has CDR1 SGHVS and CDR2 FQNEAQ. The CDR3 nucleotides are TGTGCCAGCAGCTACAGGGGGCGGGAAATCCAGCAGTACTTC. Its translation: CASSYRGREIQQYF. Full variable domain (rest looked up from reference TRBV7-8 and TRBJ2-7): GAGVSQSPRYKVAKRGQDVALRCDPISGHVSLFWYQQALGQGPEFLTYFQNEAQLDKSGLPSDRFFAERPEGSVSTLKIQRTQQEDSAVYLCASSYRGREIQQYFGPGTRLTVT.

The V call is TRBV12-5, the J call TRBJ2-5, with D perhaps TRBD2 (6 bases). Germline CDR1 reads LGHNT; CDR2 reads FRNRAP. The CDR3 covers 15 residues. V was pared by 3 bases and J by 5 bases, with 16 bases between. CDR3 in amino acids: CASGFPAGPWETQYF. CDR3 nucleotide sequence: TGTGCTAGTGGTTTTCCGGCGGGGCCTTGGGAGACCCAGTACTTC. Supplemented by reference TRBV12-5 and TRBJ2-5, the full variable domain reads DARVTQTPRHKVTEMGQEVTMRCQPILGHNTVFWYRQTMMQGLELLAYFRNRAPLDDSGMPKDRFSAEMPDATLATLKIQPSEPRDSAVYFCASGFPAGPWETQYFGPGTRLLVL.

The chain employs TRBV19 and TRBJ2-7; D is ambiguous. The CDR3 spans 15 residues. V lost 1 base to trimming and J lost 0 bases, with 10 bases between them. Germline lookup yields CDR1 LNHDA and CDR2 SQIVND (reference sequence). The CDR3 loop is CASSIGKAFSYEQYF. The DNA for the CDR3 is TGTGCCAGTAGTATAGGGAAAGCGTTCTCCTACGAGCAGTACTTC.

This chain uses TRBV19 with TRBJ1-1; tentative D call: TRBD1 (5 bases). CDR1 LNHDA and CDR2 SQIVND come from the germline V gene (reference sequence). The CDR3 consists of 16 residues. V lost 2 bases and J 3 bases, leaving 16 bases between the germline ends. The CDR3 DNA is TGTGCCAGTAGTATATTCGGAAGGGGTTCGGACACTGAAGCTTTCTTT. This translates into CASSIFGRGSDTEAFF.

This clone was seen more than once but under ten times. The CDR3: CASSPTAGTGYTF. DNA of the CDR3: TGTGCCAGCAGCCCCACCGCGGGTACCGGCTACACCTTC. The chain uses TRBV11-3 and TRBJ1-2, with D unclear. Germline V gene data show CDR1 as SGHNT and CDR2 as YENEEA. This CDR3 region has 13 residues. V gave up 5 bases and J gave up 8 bases, with 15 bases separating them.

This clone was counted a single time. V is TRBV30 and J is TRBJ2-1, with 7 bases aligning to TRBD2. CDR1 and CDR2 from the germline V gene are GTSNPN and SVGIG (reference sequence). V lost 0 bases, J lost 6 bases, and 5 bases stayed unmatched. CDR3 length: 14 amino acids. Written as DNA, the CDR3 is TGTGCCTGGAGTGTAGCGGGAATAGTCAATGAGCAGTTCTTC. Amino acids: CAWSVAGIVNEQFF.

Note on this clone: Compared with germline, one end of the junction differs, possibly owing to a read error. V usage is TRBV18 and J usage is TRBJ1-2, with TRBD1 as a possible D gene (6 bases). The CDR3 contains 15 residues. In germline, CDR1 is KGHSH, CDR2 LQKENI. The DNA of the CDR3 is TGTGCCAGCTCACACTCACAGGGTCCCAACTATGGCTACATCTTC. The encoded protein is CASSHSQGPNYGYIF.

The chain couples TRBV11-1 to TRBJ2-3; possible D gene TRBD2, 7 bases. Germline CDR1 is SGHAT and CDR2 is FQDESV (reference sequence). Between the trimmed V and J ends, which lost 1 base and 1 base, there was a span of 18 bases. This CDR3 contains 18 residues. As DNA, the CDR3 is TGTGCCAGCAGCTTAGGAAGAGGGGGGGGGACCCGCACAGATACGCAGTATTTT. Translated: CASSLGRGGGTRTDTQYF.